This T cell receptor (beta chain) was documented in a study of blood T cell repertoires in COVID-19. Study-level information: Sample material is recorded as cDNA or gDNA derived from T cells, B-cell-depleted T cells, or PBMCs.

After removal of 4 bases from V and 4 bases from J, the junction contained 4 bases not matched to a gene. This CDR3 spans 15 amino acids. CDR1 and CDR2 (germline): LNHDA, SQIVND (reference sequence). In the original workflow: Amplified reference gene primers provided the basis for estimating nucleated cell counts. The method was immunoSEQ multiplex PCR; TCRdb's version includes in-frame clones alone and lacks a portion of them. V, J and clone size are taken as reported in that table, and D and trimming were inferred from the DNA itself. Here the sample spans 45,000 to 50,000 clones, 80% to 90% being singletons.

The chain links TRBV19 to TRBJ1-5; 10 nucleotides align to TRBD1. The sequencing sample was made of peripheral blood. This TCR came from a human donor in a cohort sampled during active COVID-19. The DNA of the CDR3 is TGTGCCAGTAGTAGAGGGACAGGGGAGAATCAGCCCCAGCATTTT. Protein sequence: CASSRGTGENQPQHF.